This TCR beta chain appears in the sequencing data of a study of blood T cell repertoires in COVID-19. Authors' methods: Reference gene primer amplification gave estimated nucleated cell counts. Assay used: immunoSEQ multiplex PCR; TCRdb lists only in-frame clones, some missing. That table is the source of V, J and clone size, and D and trimming were worked out from the DNA. This sample yields more than 350,000 clones, of which about 86% are seen a single time; roughly 9.4% belongs to the top ten. With 5 bases removed from V and 0 bases from J, the gap between germline ends came to 25 bases. Germline loops: CDR1 MDHEN, CDR2 SYDVKM. The CDR3 loop spans 20 amino acids. Donors of Cohort 3 who recovered were those that had two negative PCRs, clearance, or symptom resolution.

Sequencing used PBMCs or T cells enriched from blood (not recorded which). The receptor's source is a woman in her fifties or sixties who had recovered from COVID-19. The chain combines TRBV28 with TRBJ1-4; D remains ambiguous. The CDR3 region has the DNA TGTGCCAGCAGTCCCGTCGAAGGAGGCATAAAACTTGCAACTAATGAAAAACTGTTTTTT. Its translation is CASSPVEGGIKLATNEKLFF. Looking up the rest from reference TRBV28 and TRBJ1-4 gives the full variable domain: DVKVTQSSRYLVKRTGEKVFLECVQDMDHENMFWYRQDPGLGLRLIYFSYDVKMKEKGDIPEGYSVSREKKERFSLILESASTNQTSMYLCASSPVEGGIKLATNEKLFFGSGTQLSVL.